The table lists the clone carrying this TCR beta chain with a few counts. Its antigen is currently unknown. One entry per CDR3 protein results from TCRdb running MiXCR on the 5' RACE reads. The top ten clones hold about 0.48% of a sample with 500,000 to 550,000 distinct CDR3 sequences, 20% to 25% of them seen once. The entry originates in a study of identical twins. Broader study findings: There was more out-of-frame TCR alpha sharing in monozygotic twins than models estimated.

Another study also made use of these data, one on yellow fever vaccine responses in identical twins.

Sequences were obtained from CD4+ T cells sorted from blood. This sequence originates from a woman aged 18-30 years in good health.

In DNA form, the CDR3 reads TGTGCCAGCCTAAAAAAGGCGGACACTGAAGCTTTCTTT. Translating it yields CASLKKADTEAFF. This chain links TRBV10-3 with TRBJ1-1; D uncertain. V shed 10 bases and J shed 3 bases, with 15 bases lying between them. This CDR3 has 13 residues. Germline V gene sequence: CDR1 ENHRY, CDR2 SYGVKD.